What follows is one T cell receptor beta chain and its context. This CDR3 is 13 amino acids long. In germline, CDR1 is KGHSH, CDR2 LQKENI. The ends were cut back, 3 bases at V and 1 base at J, with 6 bases in the middle. The source of the sample is a study of T cell responses to AZD1222 COVID-19 vaccine. Only in-frame clones appear in the TCRdb table, and some are missing; sequencing was by immunoSEQ multiplex PCR. The table includes over 100,000 clones, roughly 80% detected once. The chain is built from TRBV18 and TRBJ1-1; D is uncertain. The receptor's source is an adult in good health. The material sequenced was peripheral blood, taken on day 0 of AZD1222 vaccination. Here the CDR3 reads CASSPRENTEAFF. The CDR3 DNA reads as TGTGCCAGCTCACCTCGGGAGAACACTGAAGCTTTCTTT.